The source of this TCR beta chain is a study of blood T cell repertoires in COVID-19. Generated by immunoSEQ multiplex PCR, the TCRdb table keeps only in-frame clones and is missing some. The table lists roughly 290,000 clones, about 88% of them singletons. Germline CDR1 and CDR2: SGHNT and YYREEE (reference sequence). CDR3 length: 13 amino acids. The V and J ends lost 4 bases and 5 bases respectively, with 12 bases between them. This clone has just a few counts. The receptor was isolated from a woman aged 55-69 years with acute or convalescent COVID-19. The specimen sequenced was peripheral blood. V and J are TRBV5-4 and TRBJ2-5, with D perhaps TRBD2 (5 bases). CDR3 loop: CASSPTQRETQYF. CDR3 bases: TGTGCCAGCAGCCCAACCCAGCGGGAGACCCAGTACTTC.